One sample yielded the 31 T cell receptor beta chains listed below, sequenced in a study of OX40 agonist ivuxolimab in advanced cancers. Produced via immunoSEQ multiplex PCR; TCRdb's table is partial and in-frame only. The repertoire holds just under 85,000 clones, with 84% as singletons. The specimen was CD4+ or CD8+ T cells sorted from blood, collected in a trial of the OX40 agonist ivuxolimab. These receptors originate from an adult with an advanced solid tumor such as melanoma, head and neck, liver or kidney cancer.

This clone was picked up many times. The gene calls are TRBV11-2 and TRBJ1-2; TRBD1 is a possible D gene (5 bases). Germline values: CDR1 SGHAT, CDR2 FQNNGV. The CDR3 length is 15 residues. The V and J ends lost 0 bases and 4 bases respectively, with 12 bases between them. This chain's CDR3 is CASSLDSQQGYGYTF. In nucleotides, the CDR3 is TGTGCCAGCAGCTTAGATTCTCAGCAGGGCTATGGCTACACCTTC.

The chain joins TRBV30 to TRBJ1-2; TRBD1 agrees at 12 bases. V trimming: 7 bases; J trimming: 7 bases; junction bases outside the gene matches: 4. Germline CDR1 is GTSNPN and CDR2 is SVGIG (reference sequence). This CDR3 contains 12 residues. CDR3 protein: CAFGTGGGGYTF. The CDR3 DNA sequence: TGTGCCTTCGGGACAGGGGGCGGTGGCTACACCTTC.

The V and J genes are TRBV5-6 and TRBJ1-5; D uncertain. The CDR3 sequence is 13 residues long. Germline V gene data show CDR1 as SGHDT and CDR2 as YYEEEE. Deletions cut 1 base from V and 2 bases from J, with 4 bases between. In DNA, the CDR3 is TGTGCCAGCAGCTTGTTGGGCAATCAGCCCCAGCATTTT. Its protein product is CASSLLGNQPQHF.

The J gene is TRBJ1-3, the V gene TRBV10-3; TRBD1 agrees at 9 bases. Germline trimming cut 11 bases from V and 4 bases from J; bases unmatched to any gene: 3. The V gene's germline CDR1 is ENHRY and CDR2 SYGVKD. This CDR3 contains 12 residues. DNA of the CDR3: TGTGCCTTAACAGGGGGCGGAAACACCATATATTTT. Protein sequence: CALTGGGNTIYF.

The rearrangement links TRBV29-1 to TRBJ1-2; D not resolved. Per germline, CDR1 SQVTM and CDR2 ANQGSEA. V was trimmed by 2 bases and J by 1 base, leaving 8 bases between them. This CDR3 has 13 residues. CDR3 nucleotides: TGCAGCGTTGAATTCTCAGTTAACTATGGCTACACCTTC. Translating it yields CSVEFSVNYGYTF.

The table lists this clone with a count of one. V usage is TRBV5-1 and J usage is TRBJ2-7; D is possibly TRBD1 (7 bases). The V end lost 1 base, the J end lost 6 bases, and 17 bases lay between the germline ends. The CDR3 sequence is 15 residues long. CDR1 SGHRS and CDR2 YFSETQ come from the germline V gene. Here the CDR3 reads CASSLLGQGGGEQYV. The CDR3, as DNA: TGCGCCAGCAGCTTGTTGGGGCAGGGGGGAGGCGAGCAGTACGTC.

The CDR3 DNA is TGTGCCAGCAGTTTTGCACGTCTTGGGGCTTTCTTT. This codes for CASSFARLGAFF. The V and J genes are TRBV28 and TRBJ1-1; D is ambiguous. V shed 3 bases and J shed 11 bases, with 13 bases lying between them. Germline V gene sequence: CDR1 MDHEN, CDR2 SYDVKM. CDR3 length equals 12 residues.

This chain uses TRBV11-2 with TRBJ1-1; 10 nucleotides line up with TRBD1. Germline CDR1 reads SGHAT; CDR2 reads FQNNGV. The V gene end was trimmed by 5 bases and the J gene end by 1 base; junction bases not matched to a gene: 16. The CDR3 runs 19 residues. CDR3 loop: CASSITSAGTGDRNTEAFF. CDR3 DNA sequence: TGTGCCAGCAGCATCACATCCGCCGGGACAGGGGACAGGAACACTGAAGCTTTCTTT.

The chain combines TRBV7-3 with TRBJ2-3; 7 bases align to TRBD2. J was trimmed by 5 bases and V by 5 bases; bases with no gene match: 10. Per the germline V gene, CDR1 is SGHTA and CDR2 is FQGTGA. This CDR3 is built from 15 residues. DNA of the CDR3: TGTGCCAGCAGCCGAGCAGCGGGGTGGGAAGATACGCAGTATTTT. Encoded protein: CASSRAAGWEDTQYF.

The CDR3 bases are TGTGCCAGCTCTGACAAATCCACATTGACCCAGCATTTT. Translated: CASSDKSTLTQHF. The rearrangement uses TRBV19 and TRBJ1-5; D gene unclear. The CDR3 sequence is 13 residues long. The V gene's germline CDR1 is LNHDA and CDR2 SQIVND (reference sequence). The V and J ends lost 9 bases and 11 bases respectively, with 20 bases between them.

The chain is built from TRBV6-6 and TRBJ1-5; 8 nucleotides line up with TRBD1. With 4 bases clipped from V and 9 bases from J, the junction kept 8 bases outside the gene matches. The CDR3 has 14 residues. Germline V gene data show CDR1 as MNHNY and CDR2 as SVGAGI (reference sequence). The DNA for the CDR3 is TGTGCCAGCAGTTTTGGACAGGGCAATGGGCCCCAGCATTTT. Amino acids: CASSFGQGNGPQHF.

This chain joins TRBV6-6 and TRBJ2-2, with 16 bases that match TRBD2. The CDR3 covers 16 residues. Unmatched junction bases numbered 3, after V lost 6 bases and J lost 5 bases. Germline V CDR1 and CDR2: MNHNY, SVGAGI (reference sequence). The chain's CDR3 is CASRGLAGGETGELFF. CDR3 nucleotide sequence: TGTGCCAGCAGGGGACTAGCGGGGGGGGAAACCGGGGAGCTGTTTTTT.

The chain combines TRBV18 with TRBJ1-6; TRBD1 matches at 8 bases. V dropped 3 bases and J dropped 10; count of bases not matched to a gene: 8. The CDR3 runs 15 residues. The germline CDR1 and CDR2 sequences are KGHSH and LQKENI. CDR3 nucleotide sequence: TGTGCCAGCTCACCTCTCAGGGGGCTGGGCTCACCCCTCCACTTT. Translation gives CASSPLRGLGSPLHF.

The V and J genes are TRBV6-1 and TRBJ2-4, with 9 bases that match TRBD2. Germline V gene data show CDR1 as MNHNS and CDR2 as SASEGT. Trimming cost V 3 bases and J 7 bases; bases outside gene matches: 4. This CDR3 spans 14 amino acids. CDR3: CASSERGGGNIQYF. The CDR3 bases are TGTGCCAGCAGTGAGCGGGGGGGCGGGAACATTCAGTACTTC.

The CDR3 region is CASSPSGVETQYF. CDR3 sequence (DNA): TGTGCCAGTAGTCCCTCAGGCGTAGAGACCCAGTACTTC. The chain is built from TRBV19 and TRBJ2-5, with D uncertain. The CDR3 contains 13 residues. V lost 5 bases and J lost 4, with 11 bases in between. The germline gives CDR1 LNHDA, CDR2 SQIVND (reference sequence).

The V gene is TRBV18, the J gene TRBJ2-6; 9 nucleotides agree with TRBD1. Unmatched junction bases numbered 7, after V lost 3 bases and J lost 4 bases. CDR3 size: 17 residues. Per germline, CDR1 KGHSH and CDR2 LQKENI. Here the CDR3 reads CASSPKTGGTGANVLTF. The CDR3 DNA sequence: TGTGCCAGCTCACCCAAGACAGGGGGAACCGGGGCCAACGTCCTGACTTTC.

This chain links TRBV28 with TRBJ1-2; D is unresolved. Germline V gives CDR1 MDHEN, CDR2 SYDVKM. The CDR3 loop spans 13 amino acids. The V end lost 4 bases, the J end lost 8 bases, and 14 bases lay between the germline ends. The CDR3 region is CASSSQGSYGYTF. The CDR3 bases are TGTGCCAGCAGTTCTCAAGGGTCGTACGGCTACACCTTC.

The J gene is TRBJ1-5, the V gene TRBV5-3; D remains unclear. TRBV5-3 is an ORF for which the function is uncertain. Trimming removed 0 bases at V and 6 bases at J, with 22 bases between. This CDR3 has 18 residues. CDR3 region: CARSLVAPLSMAGQPQHF. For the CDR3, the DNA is TGTGCCAGAAGCTTGGTAGCACCCTTATCCATGGCGGGTCAGCCCCAGCATTTT.

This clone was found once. The CDR3 loop reads CASSDGGAEQFF. The DNA for the CDR3 is TGCGCCAGCAGTGACGGGGGCGCTGAGCAGTTCTTC. The V gene is TRBV10-1, the J gene TRBJ2-1; either TRBD1 or TRBD2 may fit D (6 bases each). V gave up 3 bases and J gave up 9 bases, with 9 bases separating them. The germline V gene has CDR1 WNHNN and CDR2 SYGVQD (reference sequence). The CDR3 has 12 residues.

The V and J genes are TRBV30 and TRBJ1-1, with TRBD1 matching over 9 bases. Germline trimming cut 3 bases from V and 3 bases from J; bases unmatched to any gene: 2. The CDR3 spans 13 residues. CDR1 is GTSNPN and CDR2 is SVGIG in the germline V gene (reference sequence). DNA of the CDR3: TGTGCCTGGAGGACAGGGGGTTACACTGAAGCTTTCTTT. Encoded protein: CAWRTGGYTEAFF.

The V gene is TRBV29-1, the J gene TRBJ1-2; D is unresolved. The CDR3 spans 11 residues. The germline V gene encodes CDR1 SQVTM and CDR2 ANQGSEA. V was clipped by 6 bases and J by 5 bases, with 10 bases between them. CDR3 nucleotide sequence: TGCAGCGTCGCACACTCATATGGCTACACCTTC. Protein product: CSVAHSYGYTF.

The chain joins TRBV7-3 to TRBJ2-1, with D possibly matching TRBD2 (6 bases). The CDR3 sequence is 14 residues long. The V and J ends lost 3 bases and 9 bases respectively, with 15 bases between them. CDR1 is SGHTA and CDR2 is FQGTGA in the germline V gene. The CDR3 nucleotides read TGTGCCAGCAGCTTGGGACTGCCGCAATCTGAGCAGTTCTTC. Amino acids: CASSLGLPQSEQFF.

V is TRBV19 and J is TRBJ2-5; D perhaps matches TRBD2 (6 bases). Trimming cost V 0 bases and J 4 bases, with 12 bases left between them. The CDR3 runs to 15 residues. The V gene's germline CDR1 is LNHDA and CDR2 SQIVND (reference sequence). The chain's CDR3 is CASSIEGGLAETQYF. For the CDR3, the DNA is TGTGCCAGTAGTATAGAGGGGGGTCTAGCAGAGACCCAGTACTTC.

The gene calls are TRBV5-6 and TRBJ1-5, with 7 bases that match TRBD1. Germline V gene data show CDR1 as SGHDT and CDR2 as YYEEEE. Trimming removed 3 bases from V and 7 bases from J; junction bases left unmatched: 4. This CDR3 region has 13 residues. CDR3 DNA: TGTGCCAGCAGCTCCGACAGGGCCCAGCCCCAGCATTTT. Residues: CASSSDRAQPQHF.

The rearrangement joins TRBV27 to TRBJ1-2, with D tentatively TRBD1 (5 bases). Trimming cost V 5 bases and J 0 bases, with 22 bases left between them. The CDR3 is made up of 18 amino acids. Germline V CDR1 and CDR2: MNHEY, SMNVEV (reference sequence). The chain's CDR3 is CASSPRGFVGVTNYGYTF. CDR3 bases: TGTGCCAGCAGTCCACGGGGGTTTGTAGGGGTTACTAACTATGGCTACACCTTC.

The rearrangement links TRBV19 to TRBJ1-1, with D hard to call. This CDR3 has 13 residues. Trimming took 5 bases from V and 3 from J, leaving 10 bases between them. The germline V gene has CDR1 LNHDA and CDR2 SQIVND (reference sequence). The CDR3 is CASSRVPDTEAFF. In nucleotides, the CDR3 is TGTGCCAGTAGTCGAGTTCCCGACACTGAAGCTTTCTTT. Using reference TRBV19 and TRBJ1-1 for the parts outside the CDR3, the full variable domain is DGGITQSPKYLFRKEGQNVTLSCEQNLNHDAMYWYRQDPGQGLRLIYYSQIVNDFQKGDIAEGYSVSREKKESFPLTVTSAQKNPTAFYLCASSRVPDTEAFFGQGTRLTVV.

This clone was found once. CDR3: CASSADTGPYGYTF. The CDR3 DNA reads TGTGCCAGCAGTGCGGACACCGGGCCTTATGGCTACACCTTC. The chain uses TRBV13 and TRBJ1-2; D perhaps matches TRBD1 (5 bases). The CDR3 is made up of 14 amino acids. The germline V gene encodes CDR1 PRHDT and CDR2 FYEKMQ (reference sequence). Trimming pared 6 bases from V and 5 bases from J, leaving 16 bases between. Full variable domain (missing parts from reference TRBV13 and TRBJ1-2): AAGVIQSPRHLIKEKRETATLKCYPIPRHDTVYWYQQGPGQDPQFLISFYEKMQSDKGSIPDRFSAQQFSDYHSELNMSSLELGDSALYFCASSADTGPYGYTFGSGTRLTVV.

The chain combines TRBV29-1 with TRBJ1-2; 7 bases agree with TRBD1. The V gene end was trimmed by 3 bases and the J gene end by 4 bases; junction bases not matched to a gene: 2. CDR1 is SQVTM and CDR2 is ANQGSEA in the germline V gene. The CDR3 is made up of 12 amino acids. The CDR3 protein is CSVEGQPYGYTF. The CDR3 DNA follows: TGCAGCGTTGAGGGACAGCCCTATGGCTACACCTTC.

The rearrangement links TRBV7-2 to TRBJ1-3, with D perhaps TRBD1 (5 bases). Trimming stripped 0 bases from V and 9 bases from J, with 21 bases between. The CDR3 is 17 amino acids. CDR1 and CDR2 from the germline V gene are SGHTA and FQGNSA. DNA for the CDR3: TGTGCCAGCAGCTTAGCGGGGTTTACAGGCCGTTCTAGCACCATATATTTT. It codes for CASSLAGFTGRSSTIYF.

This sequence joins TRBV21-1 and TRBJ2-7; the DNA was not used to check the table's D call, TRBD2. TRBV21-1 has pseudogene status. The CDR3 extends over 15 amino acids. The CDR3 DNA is TGTGCCAGCAGCAAAGTAAACCCTAGCTCCTACGAGCAGTACGTC. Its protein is CASSKVNPSSYEQYV.

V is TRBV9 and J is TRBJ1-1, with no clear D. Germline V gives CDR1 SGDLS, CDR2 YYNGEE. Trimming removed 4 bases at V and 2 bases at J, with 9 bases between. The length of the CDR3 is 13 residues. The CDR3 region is CASSPTVNTEAFF. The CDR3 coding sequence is TGTGCCAGCAGCCCCACGGTTAACACTGAAGCTTTCTTT.